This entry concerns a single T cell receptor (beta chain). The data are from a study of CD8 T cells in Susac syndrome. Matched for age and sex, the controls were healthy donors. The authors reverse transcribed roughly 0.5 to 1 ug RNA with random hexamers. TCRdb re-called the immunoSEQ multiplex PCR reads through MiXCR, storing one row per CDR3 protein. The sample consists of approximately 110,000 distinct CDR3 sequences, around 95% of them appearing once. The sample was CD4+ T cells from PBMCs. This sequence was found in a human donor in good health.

The CDR3 bases are TGCAGTGCCCGATCCTTTTCATCCGCGGGGGCCAACGTCCTGACTTTC. Its protein product is CSARSFSSAGANVLTF. The chain employs TRBV20-1 and TRBJ2-6; D uncertain. V lost 6 bases, J lost 4 bases, and 19 bases lay in between. CDR1 and CDR2 from the germline V gene are DFQATT and SNEGSKA (reference sequence). CDR3 length equals 16 residues.